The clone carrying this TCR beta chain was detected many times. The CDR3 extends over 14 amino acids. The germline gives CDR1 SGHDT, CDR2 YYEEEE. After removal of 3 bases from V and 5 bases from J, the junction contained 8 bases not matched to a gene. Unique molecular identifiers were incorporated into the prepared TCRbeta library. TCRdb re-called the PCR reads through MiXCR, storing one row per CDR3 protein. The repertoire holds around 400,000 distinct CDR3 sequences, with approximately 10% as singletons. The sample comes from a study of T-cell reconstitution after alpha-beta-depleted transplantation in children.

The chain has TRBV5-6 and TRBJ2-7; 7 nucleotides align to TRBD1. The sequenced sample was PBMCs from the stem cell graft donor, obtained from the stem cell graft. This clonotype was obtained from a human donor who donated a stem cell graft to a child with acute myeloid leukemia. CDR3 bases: TGTGCCAGCAGCTGGACAGGAGAAATCGACGAGCAGTACTTC. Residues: CASSWTGEIDEQYF.